These T cell receptor beta chains were read from a single sample in a study of cytomegalovirus exposure and HLA in healthy donors. Assay used: immunoSEQ multiplex PCR; TCRdb lists only in-frame clones, some missing. The table includes roughly 99,000 clones, around 80% detected once. Sequencing was done on a sample of PBMCs. Source of these receptors: a man aged 60 to 75 in good health and CMV-seropositive. Both conserved end residues are part of each CDR3. D genes are given only for firm matches. Clone size is not always given. Where it is, it says once, few, many or a class for expanded clones.

CDR3aa	CDR3nt	v_gene	j_gene	d_gene	abundance	len
CASSPWTDYNSPLHF	TGTGCCAGCAGCCCCTGGACAGATTATAATTCACCCCTCCACTTT	TRBV7-8	TRBJ1-6	.	.	15
CASSLGGGLAPSGGEQFF	TGTGCCAGCAGCTTAGGGGGGGGGCTAGCTCCCAGCGGTGGTGAGCAGTTCTTC	TRBV7-6	TRBJ2-1	.	.	18
CASSLTEDNSPLHF	TGTGCCAGCAGCTTGACAGAGGATAATTCACCCCTCCACTTT	TRBV6-6	TRBJ1-6	.	.	14
CASGRRTGVGPQHF	TGTGCCAGCGGACGACGGACAGGGGTAGGGCCCCAGCATTTT	TRBV6-1	TRBJ1-5	TRBD1	.	14
CASSLDSQETQYF	TGCGCCAGCAGCTTGGACTCCCAAGAGACCCAGTACTTC	TRBV5-1	TRBJ2-5	.	.	13
CASSLGQGYNEQFF	TGTGCCAGCAGCTTGGGTCAGGGGTACAATGAGCAGTTCTTC	TRBV5-6	TRBJ2-1	.	.	14
CASSSTGGFNEQFF	TGTGCCAGCAGTAGCACAGGGGGCTTCAATGAGCAGTTCTTC	TRBV2	TRBJ2-1	TRBD1	.	14
CASRNGGEYSYNEQFF	TGTGCCAGCAGAAACGGCGGGGAGTACTCCTACAATGAGCAGTTCTTC	TRBV5-5	TRBJ2-1	.	.	16
CASIQRGYEQFF	TGTGCCAGCATTCAAAGGGGGTATGAGCAGTTCTTC	TRBV6-1	TRBJ2-1	.	.	12
CASSLDRYEQYF	TGTGCCAGCAGCTTAGACAGATACGAGCAGTACTTC	TRBV11-2	TRBJ2-7	.	.	12
CASSPGTGGTEAFF	TGCGCCAGCAGCCCCGGGACAGGGGGCACTGAAGCTTTCTTT	TRBV5-1	TRBJ1-1	TRBD1	.	14
CASRPSSGGADTQYF	TGTGCCAGCAGGCCCTCTAGCGGGGGGGCAGATACGCAGTATTTT	TRBV6-1	TRBJ2-3	TRBD2	.	15
CASSLGQGNTEAFF	TGTGCCAGCAGCTTAGGACAGGGGAACACTGAAGCTTTCTTT	TRBV7-3	TRBJ1-1	TRBD1	.	14
CASSIGRSGELSTEAFF	TGTGCCAGTAGTATTGGCAGGTCGGGGGAGTTGTCCACTGAAGCTTTCTTT	TRBV19	TRBJ1-1	.	.	17
CASSLIAGGDYNEQFF	TGCGCCAGCAGCTTGATAGCGGGGGGTGACTACAATGAGCAGTTCTTC	TRBV5-1	TRBJ2-1	TRBD2	few	16
CASSPTGNTEAFF	TGTGCCAGCAGTCCAACAGGGAACACTGAAGCTTTCTTT	TRBV6-4	TRBJ1-1	.	few	13
CASSSYADTQYF	TGTGCCAGCAGCTCCTACGCAGATACGCAGTATTTT	TRBV14	TRBJ2-3	.	.	12
CASHQGHVPNYGYTF	TGTGCCAGTCATCAGGGACACGTTCCTAACTATGGCTACACCTTC	TRBV28	TRBJ1-2	.	.	15
CASSHRDRDFYGYTF	TGTGCCAGCAGCCACCGGGACAGGGACTTCTATGGCTACACCTTC	TRBV4-2	TRBJ1-2	TRBD1	.	15
CASSDGLALYNEQFF	TGTGCCAGCAGCGATGGACTGGCCCTTTACAATGAGCAGTTCTTC	TRBV11-1	TRBJ2-1	.	.	15
CASSLGSGITEAFF	TGCGCCAGCAGCTTGGGGTCGGGAATAACTGAAGCTTTCTTT	TRBV5-1	TRBJ1-1	.	.	14
CASSPEQDYYEQYF	TGTGCCAGCAGTCCGGAGCAGGACTACTACGAGCAGTACTTC	TRBV21-1	TRBJ2-7	.	few	14
CASEGQGVSSYNEQFF	TGCGCCAGCGAGGGTCAGGGGGTTTCCTCCTACAATGAGCAGTTCTTC	TRBV5-1	TRBJ2-1	TRBD1	.	16
CAIAGENTGELFF	TGCGCCATTGCAGGGGAAAACACCGGGGAGCTGTTTTTT	TRBV19	TRBJ2-2	.	.	13
CASSVDPTPTGELFF	TGTGCCAGCAGCGTAGATCCTACCCCAACCGGGGAGCTGTTTTTT	TRBV9	TRBJ2-2	.	once	15
CASIYRNEQFF	TGTGCCAGTATCTACCGGAATGAGCAGTTCTTC	TRBV19	TRBJ2-1	.	.	11